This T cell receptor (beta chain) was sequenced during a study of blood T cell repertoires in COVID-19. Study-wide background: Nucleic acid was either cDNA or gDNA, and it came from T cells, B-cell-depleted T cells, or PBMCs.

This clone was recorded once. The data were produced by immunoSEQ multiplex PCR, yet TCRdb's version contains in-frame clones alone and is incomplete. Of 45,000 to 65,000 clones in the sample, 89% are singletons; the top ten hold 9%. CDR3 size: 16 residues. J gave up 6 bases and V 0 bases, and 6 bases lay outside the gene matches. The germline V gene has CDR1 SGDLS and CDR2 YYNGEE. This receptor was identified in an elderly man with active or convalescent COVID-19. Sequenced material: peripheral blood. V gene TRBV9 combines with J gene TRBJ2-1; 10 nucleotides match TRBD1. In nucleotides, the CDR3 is TGTGCCAGCAGCGTAGGGAGGACAGGGGGTCTCAATGAGCAGTTCTTC. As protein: CASSVGRTGGLNEQFF.